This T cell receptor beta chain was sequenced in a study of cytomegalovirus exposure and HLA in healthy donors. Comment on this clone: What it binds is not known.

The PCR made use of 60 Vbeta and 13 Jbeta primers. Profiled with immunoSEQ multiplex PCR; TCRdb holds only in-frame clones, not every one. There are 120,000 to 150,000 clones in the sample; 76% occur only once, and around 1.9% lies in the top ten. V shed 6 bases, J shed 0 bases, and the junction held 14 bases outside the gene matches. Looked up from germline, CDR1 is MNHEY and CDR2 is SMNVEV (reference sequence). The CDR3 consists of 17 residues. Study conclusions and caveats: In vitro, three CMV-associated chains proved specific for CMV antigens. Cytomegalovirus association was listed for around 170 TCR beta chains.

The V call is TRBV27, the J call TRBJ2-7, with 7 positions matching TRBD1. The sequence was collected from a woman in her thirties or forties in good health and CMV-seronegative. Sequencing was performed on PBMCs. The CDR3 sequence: CASRPGTAYALSYEQYF. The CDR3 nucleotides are TGTGCCAGCAGACCCGGGACAGCATATGCCCTCTCCTACGAGCAGTACTTC.